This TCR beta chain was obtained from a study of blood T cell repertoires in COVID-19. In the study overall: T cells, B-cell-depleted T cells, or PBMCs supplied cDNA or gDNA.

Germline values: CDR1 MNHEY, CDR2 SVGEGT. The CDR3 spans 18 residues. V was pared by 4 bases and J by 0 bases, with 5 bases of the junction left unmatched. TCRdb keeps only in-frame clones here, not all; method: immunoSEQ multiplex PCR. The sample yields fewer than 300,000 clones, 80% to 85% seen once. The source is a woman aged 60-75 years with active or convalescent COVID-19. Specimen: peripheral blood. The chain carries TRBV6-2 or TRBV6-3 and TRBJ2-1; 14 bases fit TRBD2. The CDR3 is CASSSTSGGAYSYNEQFF. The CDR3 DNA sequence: TGTGCCAGCAGTTCGACTAGCGGGGGGGCCTACTCCTACAATGAGCAGTTCTTC.